This TCR beta chain was identified during a study of tumor-infiltrating lymphocytes in primary liver carcinoma. The study extracted blood RNA from unsorted whole blood and also extracted germline DNA. This clonotype was counted a few times. From about 0.5 ug of total RNA, TCR beta-specific cDNA was reverse-transcribed using a constant-region primer. Construction of TCR beta libraries relied on three successive nested multiplex PCR rounds employing slightly modified ARM-PCR. TRBV1-TRBV30 forward primers and a C-beta reverse primer were used in the first two PCR rounds, which each ran for approximately 10 cycles. TCRdb reprocessed the multiplex PCR reads with MiXCR, giving one entry per CDR3 protein. Of about 310,000 distinct CDR3 sequences listed, roughly two thirds are singletons. V lost 4 bases and J 1 base, leaving 14 bases between the germline ends. This CDR3 region has 15 residues. Germline lookup yields CDR1 MNHNS and CDR2 SASEGT.

The sequence was collected from a man in his forties or fifties with primary liver carcinoma and hepatitis B virus infection. The specimen was peripheral blood. The chain recombines TRBV6-1 with TRBJ2-7; weak D call: TRBD2 (6 bases). In DNA, the CDR3 is TGTGCCAGCAGTGGGAGGGACTCACCTTCCTACGAGCAGTACTTC. Its protein is CASSGRDSPSYEQYF.